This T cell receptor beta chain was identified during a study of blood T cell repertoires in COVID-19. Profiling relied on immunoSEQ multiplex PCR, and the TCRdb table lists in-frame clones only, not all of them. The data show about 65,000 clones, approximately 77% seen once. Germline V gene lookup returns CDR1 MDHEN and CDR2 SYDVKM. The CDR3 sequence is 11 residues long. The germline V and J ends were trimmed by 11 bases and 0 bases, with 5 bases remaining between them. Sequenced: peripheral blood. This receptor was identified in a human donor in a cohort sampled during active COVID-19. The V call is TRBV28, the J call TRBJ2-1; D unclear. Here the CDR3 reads CASSSYNEQFF. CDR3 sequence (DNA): TGTGCCTCTAGCTCCTACAATGAGCAGTTCTTC.